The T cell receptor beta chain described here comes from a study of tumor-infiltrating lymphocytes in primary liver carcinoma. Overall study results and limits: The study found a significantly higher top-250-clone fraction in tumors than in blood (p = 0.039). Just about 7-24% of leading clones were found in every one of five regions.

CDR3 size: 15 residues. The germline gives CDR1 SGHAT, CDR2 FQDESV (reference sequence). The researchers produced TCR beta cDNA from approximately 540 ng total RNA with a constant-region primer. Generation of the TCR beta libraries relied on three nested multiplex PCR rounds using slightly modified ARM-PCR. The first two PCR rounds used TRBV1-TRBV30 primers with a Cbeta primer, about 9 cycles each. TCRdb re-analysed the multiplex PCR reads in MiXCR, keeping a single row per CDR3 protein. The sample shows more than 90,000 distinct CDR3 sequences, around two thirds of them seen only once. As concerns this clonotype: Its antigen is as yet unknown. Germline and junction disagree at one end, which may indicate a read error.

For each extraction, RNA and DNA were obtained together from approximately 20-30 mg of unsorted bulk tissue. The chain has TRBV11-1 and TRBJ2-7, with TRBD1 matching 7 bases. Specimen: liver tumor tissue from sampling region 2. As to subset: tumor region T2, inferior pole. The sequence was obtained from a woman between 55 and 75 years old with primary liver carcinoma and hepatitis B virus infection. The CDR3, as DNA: TGTGCCAGCGGCTACCTACAGGGGCCGTCTTACGAGCAATACTTT. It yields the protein CASGYLQGPSYEQYF.